A single sample gave rise to the 8 T cell receptor beta chains below, sequenced in a study of blood T cells in healthy people across ages. A second 7 to 11 cycle PCR used barcoded and J-beta primers. TCRdb reanalysed the 5' RACE reads using MiXCR and keeps one entry per CDR3 protein. The sample holds more than 650,000 distinct CDR3 sequences, about a fifth seen once. Sequenced sample: blood. The receptors originated from a man aged 70-80 years in good health.

The chain couples TRBV30 to TRBJ1-2; no reliable D call. Trimming took off 2 bases at V and 7 bases at J, with 8 bases between the two ends. Germline CDR1 reads GTSNPN; CDR2 reads SVGIG (reference sequence). The CDR3 spans 11 residues. CDR3 amino acids: CAWSLGLGYTF. The CDR3 nucleotides read TGTGCCTGGAGTCTAGGGCTTGGCTACACCTTC.

The sample holds a few counts of this clonotype. V gene TRBV3-1 combines with J gene TRBJ2-1, with D tentatively TRBD1 (5 bases). CDR1 is LGHDT and CDR2 is YNNKEL in the germline V gene (reference sequence). V gave up 0 bases and J gave up 8 bases, with 14 bases separating them. This CDR3 contains 15 residues. CDR3 protein: CASSQDRTPFHEQFF. CDR3 bases: TGTGCCAGCAGCCAAGATCGGACACCGTTCCATGAGCAGTTCTTC.

This clonotype was seen a handful of times. This chain joins TRBV28 and TRBJ2-1; D is possibly TRBD2 (5 bases). Germline lookup yields CDR1 MDHEN and CDR2 SYDVKM. Trimming removed 7 bases from V and 1 base from J, with 20 bases in between. This CDR3 is 17 amino acids long. CDR3 bases: TGTGCCAGCATTCCCTCGGTCGGAGCGGCGTCCTACAATGAGCAGTTCTTC. This sequence encodes CASIPSVGAASYNEQFF.

The chain employs TRBV6-1 and TRBJ1-1; D perhaps matches TRBD1 (5 bases). The CDR3 extends over 11 amino acids. Germline V gene sequence: CDR1 MNHNS, CDR2 SASEGT. The ends were cut back, 11 bases at V and 1 base at J, with 8 bases in the middle. Here the CDR3 DNA reads TGTGCCTACAGGACGAACACTGAAGCTTTCTTT. This sequence encodes CAYRTNTEAFF.

This clonotype occurred a few times. The chain links TRBV7-8 to TRBJ2-5; 12 nucleotides match TRBD2. Germline CDR1 and CDR2: SGHVS and FQNEAQ. The CDR3 sequence is 16 residues long. The trim removed 5 bases at V and 5 bases at J, leaving 9 bases unmatched. Here the CDR3 reads CASSPRLAGVGETQYF. Written as DNA, the CDR3 is TGTGCCAGCAGCCCCCGACTAGCGGGAGTAGGGGAGACCCAGTACTTC. The entire variable domain, with the rest obtained from reference TRBV7-8 and TRBJ2-5, is as follows: GAGVSQSPRYKVAKRGQDVALRCDPISGHVSLFWYQQALGQGPEFLTYFQNEAQLDKSGLPSDRFFAERPEGSVSTLKIQRTQQEDSAVYLCASSPRLAGVGETQYFGPGTRLLVL.

The chain is built from TRBV27 and TRBJ1-5; D gene ambiguous. CDR3 length equals 14 residues. CDR1 and CDR2 (germline): MNHEY, SMNVEV (reference sequence). V was trimmed by 2 bases and J by 4 bases, leaving 9 bases between them. DNA for the CDR3: TGTGCCAGCAGTTTAGCGGGGTTGAATCAGCCCCAGCATTTT. Residues: CASSLAGLNQPQHF.

This clonotype was detected only once. The chain is built from TRBV9 and TRBJ1-2, with D maybe TRBD1 (5 bases). CDR1 is SGDLS and CDR2 is YYNGEE in the germline V gene. The CDR3 covers 14 residues. V lost 7 bases and J lost 6, with 19 bases in between. CDR3 nucleotides: TGTGCCAGCGGCGAGGGGCGGGGGAAGGATGGCTACACCTTC. This encodes CASGEGRGKDGYTF.

The chain employs TRBV15 and TRBJ2-7; D unresolved. CDR1 is LNHNV, CDR2 YYDKDF, per germline (reference sequence). V dropped 0 bases and J dropped 5 bases, with 14 bases sitting between them. The CDR3 has 15 residues. The CDR3 loop reads CATSREQRSLNEQYF. CDR3 in DNA: TGTGCCACCAGCAGAGAGCAACGGTCTCTCAACGAGCAGTACTTC. The entire variable domain, with the rest obtained from reference TRBV15 and TRBJ2-7, is as follows: DAMVIQNPRYQVTQFGKPVTLSCSQTLNHNVMYWYQQKSSQAPKLLFHYYDKDFNNEADTPDNFQSRRPNTSFCFLDIRSPGLGDTAMYLCATSREQRSLNEQYFGPGTRLTVT.